The clone carrying this T cell receptor (beta chain) has only a few counts. The sample originates from a study of identical twins. TCRdb called the 5' RACE reads again in MiXCR, with one record for every CDR3 protein. The sample yields hundreds of thousands of distinct CDR3 sequences, around 20% seen once. J lost 4 bases, V lost 5 bases, and 8 bases had no gene match. The CDR3 runs 15 residues. From germline, CDR1 is MNHEY and CDR2 SMNVEV (reference sequence). These data also featured in a second study, about yellow fever vaccine responses in identical twins.

This TCR was sampled from a woman aged 18-30 years in good health. The chain recombines TRBV27 with TRBJ1-1; the match to TRBD1 covers 9 bases. The sequenced material came from CD4+ T cells sorted from blood. The CDR3 nucleotides read TGTGCCAGCAGTCCACAGGGGGCGATGGGCACTGAAGCTTTCTTT. Encoded protein: CASSPQGAMGTEAFF.